A selection of T cell receptor beta chains follows, all from one sample in a study of blood T cell repertoires in COVID-19. Sequenced by immunoSEQ multiplex PCR; TCRdb stores in-frame clones only, minus some. Counted here are about 68,000 clones, over 80% occurring once; the ten biggest clones make up 2% to 2.5%. The specimen was peripheral blood. The receptor set was obtained from a human donor in a cohort sampled during active COVID-19. The CDR3 runs from the conserved cysteine through the conserved F or W. The D gene is left open where the match is weak. Clone size is stated in some rows and not others, as once, few, many or a class when expanded.

CASTLGEGYGYTF TGTGCCAGCACCCTGGGGGAGGGCTATGGCTACACCTTC TRBV6-6 - TRBJ1-2 -
CASSLMTSGNNEQFF TGTGCCAGCAGCTTAATGACTAGCGGGAACAATGAGCAGTTCTTC TRBV7-2 - TRBJ2-1 TRBD2
CASSPDRGPTDTQYF TGTGCCAGCAGCCCCGACAGGGGGCCGACAGATACGCAGTATTTT TRBV11-2 - TRBJ2-3 TRBD1
CASSEEIGRGYEQYF TGTGCCAGCAGTGAAGAGATCGGGAGGGGATACGAGCAGTACTTC TRBV6-1 - TRBJ2-7 TRBD2
CAIAGAGAQPQHF TGTGCCATCGCTGGGGCTGGGGCCCAGCCCCAGCATTTT TRBV12-3/TRBV12-4 - TRBJ1-5 -
CASSLRTSGADNEQFF TGTGCCAGCAGTCTCAGGACTAGCGGGGCAGACAATGAGCAGTTCTTC TRBV27 once TRBJ2-1 TRBD2
CASSPLHYEQYF TGTGCCAGCTCACCACTCCATTACGAGCAGTACTTC TRBV18 - TRBJ2-7 -
CASSLVSGRNEQFF TGTGCCAGCAGCTTAGTCAGCGGGAGAAATGAGCAGTTCTTC TRBV7-9 - TRBJ2-1 TRBD2
CASKGLDYEQYF TGTGCCAGCAAGGGGCTCGACTACGAGCAGTACTTC TRBV6-6 - TRBJ2-7 -
CASSYFPGGNQPQHF TGTGCCAGCAGTTACTTTCCGGGGGGCAATCAGCCCCAGCATTTT TRBV6-2/TRBV6-3 once TRBJ1-5 -
CASSLEQGSSYNSPLHF TGTGCCAGCAGCCTCGAGCAGGGAAGCTCCTATAATTCACCCCTCCACTTT TRBV16 - TRBJ1-6 -
CASSPPLSGANVLTF TGTGCCAGCAGTCCTCCCCTTTCTGGGGCCAACGTCCTGACTTTC TRBV25-1 - TRBJ2-6 -
CASSLYTIRLRDTDTQYF TGTGCCAGCTCACTATACACCATAAGGTTACGGGACACAGATACGCAGTATTTT TRBV18 few TRBJ2-3 -
CASSLVSGTYNEQFF TGTGCCAGCAGCTTGGTTAGCGGGACATACAATGAGCAGTTCTTC TRBV5-4 - TRBJ2-1 TRBD2
CASSLRTGYTEAFF TGTGCCAGCAGTTTGAGGACAGGTTACACTGAAGCTTTCTTT TRBV28 once TRBJ1-1 TRBD1
CASSLGGGEAFF TGTGCCAGTAGCCTTGGGGGAGGAGAAGCTTTCTTT TRBV19 - TRBJ1-1 -
CASSPGTAPYF TGTGCCAGCAGTCCAGGGACAGCGCCGTACTTC TRBV12-3/TRBV12-4 - TRBJ2-7 TRBD1
CATSDSRVRYGYTF TGTGCCACCAGTGATTCCAGGGTACGCTATGGCTACACCTTC TRBV24-1 - TRBJ1-2 -
CASSRTSGSGTDTQYF TGTGCCAGCAGCCGGACTAGCGGGAGCGGAACAGATACGCAGTATTTT TRBV27 - TRBJ2-3 TRBD2
CASSLRGAEMGTYEQYF TGTGCCAGCAGCCTACGTGGGGCGGAGATGGGAACCTACGAGCAGTACTTC TRBV21-1 - TRBJ2-7 -
CASSPADTGGSYGYTF TGCGCCAGCAGCCCCGCGGATACGGGGGGGTCCTATGGCTACACCTTC TRBV5-1 - TRBJ1-2 -
CASSLGQGFYNSPLHF TGTGCCAGCAGCTTAGGACAGGGGTTTTATAATTCACCCCTCCACTTT TRBV5-6 - TRBJ1-6 TRBD1
CASRRTEETQYF TGTGCCAGCAGGAGGACAGAAGAGACCCAGTACTTC TRBV6-6 - TRBJ2-5 -
CASSLAVNSPLHF TGTGCCAGCAGCTTAGCCGTTAATTCACCCCTCCACTTT TRBV7-2 - TRBJ1-6 -